The 7 T cell receptor beta chains reported below all come from one sample, sequenced in a study of T-cell memory formation after mild COVID-19. TCRdb fed the 5' RACE reads into MiXCR, producing one record per CDR3 protein. Seen here are approximately 110,000 distinct CDR3 sequences, approximately 21% observed once, and the top ten hold about 42%. Source material: PBMCs or a T cell subset sorted from them (not recorded which). The receptors originated from a man younger than 30 who had mild COVID-19 (a few samples of this study predate the infection). Cell type and time point are not known.

The chain couples TRBV7-2 to TRBJ2-3; 9 bases agree with TRBD2. The trim removed 1 base at V and 3 bases at J, leaving 5 bases unmatched. The CDR3 is 16 residues long. Germline lookup yields CDR1 SGHTA and CDR2 FQGNSA. CDR3 nucleotide sequence: TGTGCCAGCAGCTTAGTCGGCGGGGGGGCAACAGATACGCAGTATTTT. It is translated as CASSLVGGGATDTQYF.

This clonotype has at least ten counts. The chain combines TRBV4-3 with TRBJ2-5; D is unclear. Trimming pared 0 bases from V and 5 bases from J, leaving 13 bases between. Germline CDR1 reads LGHNA; CDR2 reads YSLEER. The CDR3 totals 15 residues. CDR3 sequence reads: CASSQDPLTRETQYF. CDR3 bases: TGCGCCAGCAGCCAAGACCCACTTACACGGGAGACCCAGTACTTC.

This chain links TRBV6-2 or TRBV6-3 with TRBJ2-1; 8 nucleotides line up with TRBD2. Per the germline V gene, CDR1 is MNHEY and CDR2 is SVGEGT. This CDR3 has 18 amino acids. After removal of 4 bases from V and 2 bases from J, the junction contained 13 bases not matched to a gene. This chain's CDR3 is CASSSGLIAGTTYNEQFF. CDR3 DNA sequence: TGTGCCAGCAGTTCGGGACTTATAGCGGGGACCACCTACAATGAGCAGTTCTTC.

V is TRBV6-2 or TRBV6-3 and J is TRBJ2-7; D gene ambiguous. The germline V and J ends were trimmed by 10 bases and 4 bases, with 8 bases remaining between them. Germline V gives CDR1 MNHEY, CDR2 SVGEGT. CDR3 length: 10 residues. CDR3 nucleotides: TGTGCCACCAGGTTATACGAGCAGTACTTC. Translated, it gives CATRLYEQYF.

The rearrangement uses TRBV7-6 and TRBJ1-6; D gene uncertain. CDR1 SGHVS and CDR2 FNYEAQ come from the germline V gene. V lost 1 base and J 5 bases, leaving 12 bases between the germline ends. CDR3 length equals 16 residues. CDR3 residues: CASSLGSGGDNSPLHF. Written as DNA, the CDR3 is TGTGCCAGCAGCTTAGGGTCAGGAGGAGATAATTCACCCCTCCACTTT.

The rearrangement uses TRBV15 and TRBJ2-1; either TRBD1 or TRBD2 may fit D (7 bases each). The CDR3 is 15 residues long. CDR1 and CDR2 from the germline V gene are LNHNV and YYDKDF (reference sequence). V shed 5 bases and J shed 2 bases, with 13 bases lying between them. The CDR3 here is CATSGGDSPYNEQFF. CDR3 DNA: TGTGCCACCAGCGGGGGGGACAGCCCCTACAATGAGCAGTTCTTC.

This rearrangement joins TRBV10-3 to TRBJ2-2, with TRBD2 matching over 8 bases. Trimming removed 8 bases from V and 3 bases from J; junction bases left unmatched: 8. The germline gives CDR1 ENHRY, CDR2 SYGVKD. CDR3 size: 15 residues. The CDR3: CAIRPGGTHTGELFF. The CDR3 DNA follows: TGTGCCATCCGCCCGGGGGGGACCCACACCGGGGAGCTGTTTTTT.